The rows below give T cell receptor beta chains drawn from one sample of a study of blood T cell repertoires in COVID-19. Here immunoSEQ multiplex PCR was the method, and the copy in TCRdb shows in-frame clones only, minus some. The sample consists of 250,000 to 300,000 clones, 85% to 90% of them appearing once. The sequenced sample consisted of PBMCs or T cells enriched from blood (not recorded which). Receptors originate from a man between 18 and 29 years old who had recovered from COVID-19. Both conserved end residues are part of each CDR3. The D gene is left open where the match is weak. Where a row states a size, it is once, few, many or the class of an expanded clone; other rows omit it.

clone size	V gene	J gene	D gene	CDR3 DNA	CDR3 protein
NA	TRBV19	TRBJ1-5	NA	TGTGCCAGTAGCATTACCGGGACAAATAGCAATCAGCCCCAGCATTTT	CASSITGTNSNQPQHF
NA	TRBV27	TRBJ1-6	NA	TGTGCCAGCCAACAGGTTAATTCACCCCTCCACTTT	CASQQVNSPLHF
NA	TRBV3-1/TRBV3-2	TRBJ2-2	TRBD2	TGTGCCAGCAGCAGCCGACTAGCGGGTGCGAACACCGGGGAGCTGTTTTTT	CASSSRLAGANTGELFF
NA	TRBV5-5	TRBJ2-2	TRBD1	TGTGCCAGCAGCGACGAACCTGGACAGGGGGGATACACCGGGGAGCTGTTTTTT	CASSDEPGQGGYTGELFF
NA	TRBV18	TRBJ1-2	NA	TGTGCCAGCTCACCACGGTGGGGAGACTATGGCTACACCTTC	CASSPRWGDYGYTF
NA	TRBV14	TRBJ1-2	TRBD1	TGTGCCAGCAGTTTTGACAGGGACTATGGCTACACCTTC	CASSFDRDYGYTF
NA	TRBV7-6	TRBJ2-3	NA	TGTGCCAGCAGCTCCTTTGAGGGTATGGGCACAGATACGCAGTATTTT	CASSSFEGMGTDTQYF
NA	TRBV5-6	TRBJ1-5	TRBD1	TGTGCCAGCAGCTTGAGACAGGGCGATCAGCCCCAGCATTTT	CASSLRQGDQPQHF
NA	TRBV25-1	TRBJ2-7	NA	TGTGCCAGCAGTGAATTGGGCAACTACGAGCAGTACTTC	CASSELGNYEQYF
few	TRBV5-5	TRBJ1-2	TRBD1	TGTGCCAGCAGCAGGACAGGGACCAATGGCTACACCTTC	CASSRTGTNGYTF
NA	TRBV5-5	TRBJ2-5	NA	TGTGCCAGCAGCCCGGGGCAGGGGGGCCGGGAGACCCAGTACTTC	CASSPGQGGRETQYF
NA	TRBV19	TRBJ2-2	NA	TGTGCCAGTAGGAGACAGGTTGCTAACACCGGGGAGCTGTTTTTT	CASRRQVANTGELFF
NA	TRBV27	TRBJ2-3	NA	TGTGCCAGCAGTCCCCAGGTCCCTTCCGATACGCAGTATTTT	CASSPQVPSDTQYF
NA	TRBV7-8	TRBJ1-5	NA	TGTGCCAGCAGCTTAGAAGGGTGGGGGGAAGATCAGCCCCAGCATTTT	CASSLEGWGEDQPQHF
NA	TRBV15	TRBJ1-3	NA	TGTGCCACCAGCATTAGGGGTGGAAACACCATATATTTT	CATSIRGGNTIYF
NA	TRBV27	TRBJ2-1	TRBD2	TGTGCCAGCAGTTTACAGGCTAGCGGGAGCTCCTACAATGAGCAGTTCTTC	CASSLQASGSSYNEQFF
NA	TRBV21-1	TRBJ1-4	NA	TGTGCCAGCAGCAAAGCGGGACAGGGTAATGAAAAACTGTTTTTT	CASSKAGQGNEKLFF
NA	TRBV11-2	TRBJ2-7	TRBD2	TGTGCCAGCAGCACCATAGCGGGGGGTCGCGAGCAGTACTTC	CASSTIAGGREQYF
NA	TRBV28	TRBJ1-1	NA	TGTGCCAGCAGACAGGCGAACACTGAAGCTTTCTTT	CASRQANTEAFF
NA	TRBV6-5	TRBJ1-3	NA	TGTGCCAGCAGTTACCCGCAGGGCACCATATATTTT	CASSYPQGTIYF
NA	TRBV10-3	TRBJ2-1	NA	TGTGCCATCAGTGCAGGCCCAGGAGAGGGCAATGAGCAGTTCTTC	CAISAGPGEGNEQFF
once	TRBV15	TRBJ2-1	NA	TGTGCCACCAGAGCGGCTAGCTGGGTAAACAGCAATGAGCAGTTCTTC	CATRAASWVNSNEQFF
NA	TRBV5-1	TRBJ1-4	NA	TGCGCCAGCAGCTTAGACAGCTTATCTAATGAAAAACTGTTTTTT	CASSLDSLSNEKLFF
NA	TRBV28	TRBJ1-5	NA	TGTGCCAGCAGTTTACGTCAGCCCCAGCATTTT	CASSLRQPQHF
NA	TRBV27	TRBJ1-5	NA	TGTGCCAGCAGTTTATACAGGAATCAGCCCCAGCATTTT	CASSLYRNQPQHF
NA	TRBV7-9	TRBJ2-1	NA	TGTGCCAGCAGCCCTACTACCGGCGGGTACCTTTACAATGAGCAGTTCTTC	CASSPTTGGYLYNEQFF
NA	TRBV2	TRBJ2-6	NA	TGTGCCAGCAGTGGGGGGCGCGGGGCCAACGTCCTGACTTTC	CASSGGRGANVLTF
NA	TRBV12-5	TRBJ2-5	TRBD1	TGTGCTAGTGGTCCTACAGGGGGCGGCCAGTACTTC	CASGPTGGGQYF
NA	TRBV25-1	TRBJ2-3	NA	TGTGCCAGCAGTGATTCAAGACTATCCACAGATACGCAGTATTTT	CASSDSRLSTDTQYF
NA	TRBV7-9	TRBJ1-2	TRBD1	TGTGCCAGCAGCAAACAGGGGGCGAATGGCTACACCTTC	CASSKQGANGYTF
once	TRBV29-1	TRBJ1-1	TRBD1	TGCAGCGTCCTAGGCCGGGACAGTGAAGCTTTCTTT	CSVLGRDSEAFF
NA	TRBV5-1	TRBJ2-3	TRBD2	TGCGCCAGCGGGAAGGGACTAGCGGGAACAGATACGCAGTATTTT	CASGKGLAGTDTQYF
NA	TRBV1	TRBJ2-7	NA	TGCACCAGCAGCCAAGATCTTAGGGCTAGCGGGAGTACGCAGTACTTC	CTSSQDLRASGSTQYF
NA	TRBV30	TRBJ1-2	NA	TGTGCCTGGAGCGCGGGAAGTGGGCCCTATGGCTACACCTTC	CAWSAGSGPYGYTF
NA	TRBV6-1	TRBJ1-5	TRBD1	TGTGCCAGCAGTGACAGGGGGGCCAATCAGCCCCAGCATTTT	CASSDRGANQPQHF
NA	TRBV5-6	TRBJ2-7	TRBD2	TGTGCCAGCAGCTATGGACTAGCGGGAGATGGGGGGTCCTACGAGCAGTACTTC	CASSYGLAGDGGSYEQYF